This T cell receptor beta chain emerged from a study of metastatic and nonmetastatic thyroid tumors. Study summary: Repertoires from malignant and benign thyroid patients were compared across blood and tumor or nodule tissue.

No treatment of any kind had been given to any patient before thyroid surgery. TCRdb re-processed the PCR reads through MiXCR. The sample records about 38,000 clones, more than 45% being singletons. The CDR3 consists of 17 residues. Germline CDR1 reads SGHAT; CDR2 reads FQNNGV. This clone is a singleton in its sample. Mismatch with germline at one junction end may stem from a read error. This receptor was identified in a male donor with papillary thyroid cancer or a benign thyroid nodule (not recorded which). Some clones in this sample may be carry-over from other donors' samples. This rearrangement joins TRBV11-2 to TRBJ2-2; 7 bases are a match to TRBD1. The sequenced sample consisted of tumor tissue. In DNA, the CDR3 is TGTGCCAGCAGCACCAACGGGGACAGAACAACCACCGGGGAGCTTTTTTTT. As protein: CASSTNGDRTTTGELFF.